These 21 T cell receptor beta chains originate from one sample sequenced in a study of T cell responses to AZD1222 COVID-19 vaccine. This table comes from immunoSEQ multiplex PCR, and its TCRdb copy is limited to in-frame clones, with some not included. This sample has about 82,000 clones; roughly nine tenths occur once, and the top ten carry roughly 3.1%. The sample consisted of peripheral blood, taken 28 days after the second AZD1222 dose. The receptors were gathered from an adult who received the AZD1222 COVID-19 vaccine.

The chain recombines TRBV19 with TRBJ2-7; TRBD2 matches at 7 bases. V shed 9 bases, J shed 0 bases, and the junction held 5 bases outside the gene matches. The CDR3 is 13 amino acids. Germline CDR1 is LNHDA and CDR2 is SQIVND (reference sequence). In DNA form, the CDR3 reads TGTGCCAGCCGGGACTACCACTCCTACGAGCAGTACTTC. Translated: CASRDYHSYEQYF.

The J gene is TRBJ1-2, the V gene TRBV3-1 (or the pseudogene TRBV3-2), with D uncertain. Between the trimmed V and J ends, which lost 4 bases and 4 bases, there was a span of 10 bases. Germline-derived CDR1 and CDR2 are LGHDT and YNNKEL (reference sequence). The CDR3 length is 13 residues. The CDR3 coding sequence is TGTGCCAGCAGCCCCCTCGACACCTATGGCTACACCTTC. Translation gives CASSPLDTYGYTF.

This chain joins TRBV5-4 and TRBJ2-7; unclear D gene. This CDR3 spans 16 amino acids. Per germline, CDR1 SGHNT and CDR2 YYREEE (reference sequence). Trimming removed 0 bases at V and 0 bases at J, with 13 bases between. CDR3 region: CASSLEALPSSYEQYF. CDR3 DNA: TGTGCCAGCAGCTTGGAAGCACTTCCGAGCTCCTACGAGCAGTACTTC.

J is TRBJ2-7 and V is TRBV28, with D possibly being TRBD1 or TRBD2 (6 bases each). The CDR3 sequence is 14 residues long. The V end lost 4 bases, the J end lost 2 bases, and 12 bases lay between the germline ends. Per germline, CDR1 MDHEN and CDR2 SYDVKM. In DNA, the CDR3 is TGTGCCAGCAGTTGGGTTGGGGGGCCCTACGAGCAGTACTTC. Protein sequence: CASSWVGGPYEQYF. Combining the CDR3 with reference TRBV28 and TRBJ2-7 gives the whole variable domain DVKVTQSSRYLVKRTGEKVFLECVQDMDHENMFWYRQDPGLGLRLIYFSYDVKMKEKGDIPEGYSVSREKKERFSLILESASTNQTSMYLCASSWVGGPYEQYFGPGTRLTVT.

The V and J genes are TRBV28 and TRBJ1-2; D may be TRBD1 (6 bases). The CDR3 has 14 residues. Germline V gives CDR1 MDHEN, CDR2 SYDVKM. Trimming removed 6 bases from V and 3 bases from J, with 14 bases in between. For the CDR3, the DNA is TGTGCCAGCAGCCGCGTGACAGGCCACTATGGCTACACCTTC. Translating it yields CASSRVTGHYGYTF.

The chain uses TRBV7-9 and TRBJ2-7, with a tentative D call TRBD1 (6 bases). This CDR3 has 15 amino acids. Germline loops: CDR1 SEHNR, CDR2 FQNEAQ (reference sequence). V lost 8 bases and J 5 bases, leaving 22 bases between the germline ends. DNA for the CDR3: TGTGCCAGCGGCCACGGGGCAGGGGAACGCCACGAGCAGTACTTC. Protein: CASGHGAGERHEQYF.

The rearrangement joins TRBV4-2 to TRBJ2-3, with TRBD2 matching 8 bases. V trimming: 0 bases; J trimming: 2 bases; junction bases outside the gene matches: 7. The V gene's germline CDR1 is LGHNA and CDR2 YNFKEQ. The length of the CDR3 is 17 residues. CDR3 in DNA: TGTGCCAGCAGCCAAGATGGGCCTAGCGGGTCCACAGATACGCAGTATTTT. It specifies CASSQDGPSGSTDTQYF.

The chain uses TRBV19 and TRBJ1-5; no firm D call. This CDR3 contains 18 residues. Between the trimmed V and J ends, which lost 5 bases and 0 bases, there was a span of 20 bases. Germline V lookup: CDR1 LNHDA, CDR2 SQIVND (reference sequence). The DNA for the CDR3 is TGTGCCAGTAGTCCCCGGGGAGTCGTACCTTATAGCAATCAGCCCCAGCATTTT. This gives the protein CASSPRGVVPYSNQPQHF. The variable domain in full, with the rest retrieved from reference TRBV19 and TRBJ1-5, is DGGITQSPKYLFRKEGQNVTLSCEQNLNHDAMYWYRQDPGQGLRLIYYSQIVNDFQKGDIAEGYSVSREKKESFPLTVTSAQKNPTAFYLCASSPRGVVPYSNQPQHFGDGTRLSIL.

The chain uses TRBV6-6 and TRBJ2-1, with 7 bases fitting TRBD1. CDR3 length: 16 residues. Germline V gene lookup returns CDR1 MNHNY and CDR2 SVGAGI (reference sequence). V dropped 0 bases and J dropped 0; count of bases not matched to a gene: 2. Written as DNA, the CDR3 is TGTGCCAGCAGTTACTCGACAGGGAGCTCCTACAATGAGCAGTTCTTC. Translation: CASSYSTGSSYNEQFF.

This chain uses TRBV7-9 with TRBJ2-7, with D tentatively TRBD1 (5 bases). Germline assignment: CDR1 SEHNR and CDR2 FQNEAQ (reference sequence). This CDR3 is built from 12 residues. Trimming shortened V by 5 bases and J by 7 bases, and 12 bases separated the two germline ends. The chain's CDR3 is CASSPQGVEQYF. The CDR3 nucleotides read TGTGCCAGCAGCCCCCAGGGCGTGGAGCAGTACTTC.

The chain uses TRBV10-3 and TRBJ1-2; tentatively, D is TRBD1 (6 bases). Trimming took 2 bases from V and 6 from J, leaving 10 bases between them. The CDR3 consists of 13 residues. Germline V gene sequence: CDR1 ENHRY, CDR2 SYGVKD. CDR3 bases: TGTGCCATCAGTGAGCCAGGGGTGGATGGCTACACCTTC. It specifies CAISEPGVDGYTF.

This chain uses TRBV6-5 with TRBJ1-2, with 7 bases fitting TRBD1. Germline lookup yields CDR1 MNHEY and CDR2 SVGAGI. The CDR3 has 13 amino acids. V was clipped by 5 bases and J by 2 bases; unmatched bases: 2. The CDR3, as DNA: TGTGCCAGCAGTCGGGACAGCAACTATGGCTACACCTTC. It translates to CASSRDSNYGYTF.

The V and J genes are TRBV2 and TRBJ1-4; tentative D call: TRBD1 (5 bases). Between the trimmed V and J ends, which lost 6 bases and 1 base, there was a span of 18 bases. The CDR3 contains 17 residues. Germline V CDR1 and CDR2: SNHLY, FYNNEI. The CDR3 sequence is CASRARTVGETNEKLFF. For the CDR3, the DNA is TGTGCCAGCAGAGCCCGGACGGTGGGGGAAACTAATGAAAAACTGTTTTTT.

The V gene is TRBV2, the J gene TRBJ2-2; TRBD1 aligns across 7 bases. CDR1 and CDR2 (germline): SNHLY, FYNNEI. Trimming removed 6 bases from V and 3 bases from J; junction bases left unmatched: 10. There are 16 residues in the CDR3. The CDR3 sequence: CASRPRQQGYTGELFF. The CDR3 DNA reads TGTGCCAGCAGACCCCGCCAACAGGGGTACACCGGGGAGCTGTTTTTT. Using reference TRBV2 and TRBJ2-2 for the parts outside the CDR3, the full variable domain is EPEVTQTPSHQVTQMGQEVILRCVPISNHLYFYWYRQILGQKVEFLVSFYNNEISEKSEIFDDQFSVERPDGSNFTLKIRSTKLEDSAMYFCASRPRQQGYTGELFFGEGSRLTVL.

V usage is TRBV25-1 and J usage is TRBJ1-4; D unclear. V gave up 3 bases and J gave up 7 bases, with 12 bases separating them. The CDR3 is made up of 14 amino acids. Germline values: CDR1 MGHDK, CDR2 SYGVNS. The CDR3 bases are TGTGCCAGCAGTGATCCCCCGTCCGGTGAAAAACTGTTTTTT. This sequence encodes CASSDPPSGEKLFF.

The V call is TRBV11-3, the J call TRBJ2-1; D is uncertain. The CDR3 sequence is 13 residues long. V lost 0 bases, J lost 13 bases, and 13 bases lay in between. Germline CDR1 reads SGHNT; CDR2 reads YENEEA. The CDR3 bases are TGTGCCAGCAGCTTAGATGAAGTGGCCCCACAGTTCTTC. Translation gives CASSLDEVAPQFF.

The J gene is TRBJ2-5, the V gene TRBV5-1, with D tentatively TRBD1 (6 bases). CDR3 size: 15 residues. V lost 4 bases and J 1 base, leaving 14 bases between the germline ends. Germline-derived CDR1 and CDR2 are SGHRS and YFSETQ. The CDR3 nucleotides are TGCGCCAGCAGCCTGCAGACAGGCGCCCAAGAGACCCAGTACTTC. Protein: CASSLQTGAQETQYF.

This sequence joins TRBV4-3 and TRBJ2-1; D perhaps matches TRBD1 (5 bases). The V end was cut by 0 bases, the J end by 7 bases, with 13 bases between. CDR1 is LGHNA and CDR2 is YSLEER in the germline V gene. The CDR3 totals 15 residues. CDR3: CASSQDEQAENEQFF. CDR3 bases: TGCGCCAGCAGCCAAGATGAACAGGCAGAAAATGAGCAGTTCTTC.

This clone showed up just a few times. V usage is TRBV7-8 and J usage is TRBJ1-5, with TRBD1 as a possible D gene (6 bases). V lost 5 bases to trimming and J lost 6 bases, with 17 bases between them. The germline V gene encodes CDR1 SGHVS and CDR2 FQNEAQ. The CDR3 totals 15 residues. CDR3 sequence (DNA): TGTGCCAGCAGCCCCCTATCTGGGGGGCGTCAGCCCCAGCATTTT. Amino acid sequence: CASSPLSGGRQPQHF.

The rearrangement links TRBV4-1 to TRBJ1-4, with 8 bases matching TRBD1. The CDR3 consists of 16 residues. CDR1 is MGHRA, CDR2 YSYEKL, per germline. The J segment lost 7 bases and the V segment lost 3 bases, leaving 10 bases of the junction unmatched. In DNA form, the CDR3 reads TGCGCCAGCAGCCACCAGGGGGCGAGTTTAGGTGAAAAACTGTTTTTT. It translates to CASSHQGASLGEKLFF.

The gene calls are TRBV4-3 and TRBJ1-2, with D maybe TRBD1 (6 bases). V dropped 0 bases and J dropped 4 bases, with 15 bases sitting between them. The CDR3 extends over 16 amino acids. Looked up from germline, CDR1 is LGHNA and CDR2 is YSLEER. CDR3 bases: TGCGCCAGCAGCCAAGATATGGGGGGCGCGGCCTATGGCTACACCTTC. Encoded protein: CASSQDMGGAAYGYTF.